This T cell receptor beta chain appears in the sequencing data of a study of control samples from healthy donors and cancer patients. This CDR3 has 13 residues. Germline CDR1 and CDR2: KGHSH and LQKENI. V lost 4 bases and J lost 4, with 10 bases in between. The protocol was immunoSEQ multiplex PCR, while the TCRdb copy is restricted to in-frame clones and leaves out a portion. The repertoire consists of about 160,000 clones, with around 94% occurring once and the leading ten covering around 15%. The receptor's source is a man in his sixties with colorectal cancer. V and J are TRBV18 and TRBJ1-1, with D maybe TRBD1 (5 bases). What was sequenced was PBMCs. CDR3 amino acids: CASSQGLSTEAFF. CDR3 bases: TGTGCCAGCTCACAGGGACTTTCCACTGAAGCTTTCTTT. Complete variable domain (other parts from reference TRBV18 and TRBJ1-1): NAGVMQNPRHLVRRRGQEARLRCSPMKGHSHVYWYRQLPEEGLKFMVYLQKENIIDESGMPKERFSAEFPKEGPSILRIQQVVRGDSAAYFCASSQGLSTEAFFGQGTRLTVV.